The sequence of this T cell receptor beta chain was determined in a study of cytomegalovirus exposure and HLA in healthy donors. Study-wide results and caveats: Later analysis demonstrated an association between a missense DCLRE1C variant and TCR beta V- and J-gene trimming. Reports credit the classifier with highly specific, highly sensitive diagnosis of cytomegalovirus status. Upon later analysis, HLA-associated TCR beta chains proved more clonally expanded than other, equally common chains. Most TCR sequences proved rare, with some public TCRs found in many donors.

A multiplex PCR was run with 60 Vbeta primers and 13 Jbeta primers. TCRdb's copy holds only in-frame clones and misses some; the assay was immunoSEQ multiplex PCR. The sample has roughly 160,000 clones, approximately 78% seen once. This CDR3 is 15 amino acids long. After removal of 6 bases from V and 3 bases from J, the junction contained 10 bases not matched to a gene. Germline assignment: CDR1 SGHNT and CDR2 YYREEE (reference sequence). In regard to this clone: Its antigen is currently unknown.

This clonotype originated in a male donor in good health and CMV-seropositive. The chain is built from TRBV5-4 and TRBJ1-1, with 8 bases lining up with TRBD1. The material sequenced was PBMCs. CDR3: CASTLQGVADTEAFF. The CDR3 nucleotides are TGTGCCAGCACCTTACAGGGGGTAGCGGACACTGAAGCTTTCTTT.